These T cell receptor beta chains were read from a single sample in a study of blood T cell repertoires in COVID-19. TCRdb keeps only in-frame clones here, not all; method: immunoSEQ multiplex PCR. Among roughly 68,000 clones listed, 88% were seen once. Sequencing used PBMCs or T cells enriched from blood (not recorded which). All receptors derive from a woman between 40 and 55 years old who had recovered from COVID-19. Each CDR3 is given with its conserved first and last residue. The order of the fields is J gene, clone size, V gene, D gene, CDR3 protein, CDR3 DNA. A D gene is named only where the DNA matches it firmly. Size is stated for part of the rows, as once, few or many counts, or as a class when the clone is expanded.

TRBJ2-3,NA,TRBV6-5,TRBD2,CASRTSGGTDTQYF,TGTGCCAGCAGAACTAGCGGGGGAACAGATACGCAGTATTTT
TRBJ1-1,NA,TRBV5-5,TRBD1,CASRITGDTEAFF,TGTGCCAGCAGAATTACAGGGGACACTGAAGCTTTCTTT
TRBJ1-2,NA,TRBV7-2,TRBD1,CASSPSGGFNYGYTF,TGTGCCAGCAGCCCCTCAGGGGGCTTTAACTATGGCTACACCTTC
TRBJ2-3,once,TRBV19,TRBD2,CASSLSGGYADTQYF,TGTGCCAGTAGTCTCAGCGGGGGCTATGCAGATACGCAGTATTTT
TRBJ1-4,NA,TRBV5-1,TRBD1,CASSSGTGVLELFF,TGCGCCAGCAGCTCCGGGACAGGGGTGTTGGAACTGTTTTTT
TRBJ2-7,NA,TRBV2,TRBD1,CASSEARPGAGGIGQQYF,TGTGCCAGCAGTGAAGCGCGTCCGGGCGCAGGGGGCATCGGGCAGCAGTACTTC
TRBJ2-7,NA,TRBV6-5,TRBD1,CASSYGTGNPHYEQYF,TGTGCCAGCAGTTACGGGACAGGGAATCCTCACTACGAGCAGTACTTC
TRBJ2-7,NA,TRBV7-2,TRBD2,CASSFSGGSAYEQYF,TGTGCCAGCAGCTTTAGCGGGGGGTCCGCCTACGAGCAGTACTTC
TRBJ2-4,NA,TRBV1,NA,CTSSQDWGGAPKNIQYF,TGCACCAGCAGCCAAGATTGGGGGGGGGCCCCCAAAAACATTCAGTACTTC
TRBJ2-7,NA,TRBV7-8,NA,CASSLVSRGTFEQYF,TGTGCCAGCAGCTTAGTAAGCAGGGGAACTTTCGAGCAGTACTTC
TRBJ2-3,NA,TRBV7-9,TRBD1,CASSPADRAFADTQYF,TGTGCCAGCAGCCCAGCAGACAGGGCTTTTGCAGATACGCAGTATTTT
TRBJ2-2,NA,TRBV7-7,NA,CASSFNPGDTGELFF,TGTGCCAGCAGCTTTAATCCTGGAGACACCGGGGAGCTGTTTTTT
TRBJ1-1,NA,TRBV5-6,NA,CASSIAGTGDTEAFF,TGTGCCAGCAGCATCGCCGGGACGGGGGACACTGAAGCTTTCTTT
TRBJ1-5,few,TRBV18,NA,CASSPRDLGNQPQHF,TGTGCCAGCTCACCCCGGGATCTAGGCAATCAGCCCCAGCATTTT
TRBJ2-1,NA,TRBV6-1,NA,CASSESRGRAEQFF,TGTGCCAGCAGTGAAAGTAGGGGCAGGGCTGAGCAGTTCTTC
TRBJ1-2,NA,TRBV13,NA,CASSLEAPTFLRINYGYTF,TGTGCCAGCAGCTTAGAAGCGCCCACGTTCCTCCGCATTAACTATGGCTACACCTTC
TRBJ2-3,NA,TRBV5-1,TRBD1,CASSSLEWDRAFSTDTQYF,TGCGCCAGCAGCTCACTCGAATGGGACAGGGCGTTTTCCACAGATACGCAGTATTTT
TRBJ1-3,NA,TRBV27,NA,CASSRGGSSGNTIYF,TGTGCCAGCAGTCGGGGGGGGAGCTCTGGAAACACCATATATTTT
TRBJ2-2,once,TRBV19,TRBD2,CASSPGLAGGDTGELFF,TGTGCCAGTAGTCCGGGACTAGCGGGGGGAGACACCGGGGAGCTGTTTTTT
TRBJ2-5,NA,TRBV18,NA,CASSRPPTGRGTETQYF,TGTGCCAGCTCACGGCCGCCGACGGGAAGGGGGACGGAGACCCAGTACTTC
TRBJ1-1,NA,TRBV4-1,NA,CASSQVGRSRTEAFF,TGCGCCAGCAGCCAAGTCGGCAGGTCCCGCACTGAAGCTTTCTTT
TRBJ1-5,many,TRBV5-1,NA,CASSLGETGLTNQPQHF,TGCGCCAGCAGCTTGGGAGAAACAGGGTTGACAAATCAGCCCCAGCATTTT
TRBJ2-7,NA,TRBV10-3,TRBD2,CAISEQYGGSSYEQYF,TGTGCCATCAGTGAACAGTACGGGGGGTCCTCCTACGAGCAGTACTTC
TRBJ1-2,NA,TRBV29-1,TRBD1,CSVGGQGALNYGYTF,TGCAGCGTTGGGGGACAGGGGGCGTTGAACTATGGCTACACCTTC
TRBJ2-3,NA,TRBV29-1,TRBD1,CSVGQGALDTQYF,TGCAGCGTCGGACAGGGGGCATTAGATACGCAGTATTTT
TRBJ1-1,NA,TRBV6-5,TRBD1,CASSYSGTGDTEAFF,TGTGCCAGCAGTTACTCGGGGACAGGGGACACTGAAGCTTTCTTT
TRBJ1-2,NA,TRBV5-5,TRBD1,CASSLAYGTARLGYTF,TGTGCCAGCAGCTTGGCCTATGGGACAGCCCGGTTAGGCTACACCTTC
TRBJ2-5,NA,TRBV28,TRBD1,CASSLSGQGRGKTQYF,TGTGCCAGCAGTTTATCAGGACAGGGACGTGGAAAGACCCAGTACTTC
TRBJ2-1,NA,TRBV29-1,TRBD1,CSVARTGGAIHEQFF,TGCAGCGTTGCCAGGACAGGGGGCGCAATCCATGAGCAGTTCTTC
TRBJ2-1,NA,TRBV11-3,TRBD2,CASSRGLAGGPRTYNEQFF,TGTGCCAGCAGTCGAGGACTAGCGGGGGGGCCTAGGACCTACAATGAGCAGTTCTTC
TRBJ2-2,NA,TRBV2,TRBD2,CASGLAGNTGELFF,TGTGCCAGCGGACTAGCGGGAAACACCGGGGAGCTGTTTTTT
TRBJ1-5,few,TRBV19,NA,CASSMLYDKNQPQHF,TGTGCCAGTAGTATGTTGTACGACAAAAATCAGCCCCAGCATTTT